This T cell receptor (beta chain) was identified during a study of T cell clonotyping in hematopoietic cell transplantation. Generated by immunoSEQ multiplex PCR, the TCRdb table keeps only in-frame clones and is missing some. The repertoire includes fewer than 50,000 clones, 90% to 95% of them detected once, and 0.7% to 0.95% sits in the top ten. The study's findings and limits: Cells were unsorted, so CD4 and CD8 contributions were not separated. Graft donor and pretransplant recipient Inverse Simpson Index values predicted broader posttransplant TCR diversity. Pathologically expanded recipient clonotypes increased progressively from day 30 to day 180 as diversity fell. Few recipient clonotypes overlapped donors; over 95% were de novo at given depth.

Trimming took off 4 bases at V and 4 bases at J, with 11 bases between the two ends. The CDR3 sequence is 14 residues long. Germline V CDR1 and CDR2: MNHEY, SVGAGI. Regarding this clone: Its antigen is unidentified.

This sequence joins TRBV6-5 and TRBJ2-1; D is possibly TRBD1 (6 bases). The receptor comes from a woman aged 45-60 years in good health. Some clones in this sample may be carry-over from other donors' samples. The sample comprised peripheral blood mononuclear cells. This chain's CDR3 is CASSFPGQYNEQFF. The CDR3 region has the DNA TGTGCCAGCAGTTTCCCTGGACAGTACAATGAGCAGTTCTTC.